This section outlines one T cell receptor (beta chain) sequence together with its context. Its antigen remains unidentified. Generated by immunoSEQ multiplex PCR, the TCRdb table keeps only in-frame clones and is missing some. The sample consists of about 89,000 clones, 70% to 90% of them appearing once. This sample is part of a study of OX40 agonist ivuxolimab in advanced cancers. Notes on the study in general: Also present in some nonresponders was a low level of normalized T-cell clonal expansion. Relative to CD4+, CD8+ T cells held more expanded clones on average.

The source is an adult with an advanced solid tumor such as melanoma, head and neck, liver or kidney cancer. The source was CD4+ or CD8+ T cells sorted from blood, collected in a trial of the OX40 agonist ivuxolimab.

Written as DNA, the CDR3 is TGTGCCAGCAGCTTCACGGGGTCCAGGGTCGCTGAAGCTTTCTTT. Protein product: CASSFTGSRVAEAFF. This chain links TRBV7-9 with TRBJ1-1, with D maybe TRBD1 (5 bases). Germline V gene sequence: CDR1 SEHNR, CDR2 FQNEAQ (reference sequence). The ends were cut back, 3 bases at V and 6 bases at J, with 17 bases in the middle. The CDR3 contains 15 residues. Full variable domain (missing parts from reference TRBV7-9 and TRBJ1-1): DTGVSQNPRHKITKRGQNVTFRCDPISEHNRLYWYRQTLGQGPEFLTYFQNEAQLEKSRLLSDRFSAERPKGSFSTLEIQRTEQGDSAMYLCASSFTGSRVAEAFFGQGTRLTVV.